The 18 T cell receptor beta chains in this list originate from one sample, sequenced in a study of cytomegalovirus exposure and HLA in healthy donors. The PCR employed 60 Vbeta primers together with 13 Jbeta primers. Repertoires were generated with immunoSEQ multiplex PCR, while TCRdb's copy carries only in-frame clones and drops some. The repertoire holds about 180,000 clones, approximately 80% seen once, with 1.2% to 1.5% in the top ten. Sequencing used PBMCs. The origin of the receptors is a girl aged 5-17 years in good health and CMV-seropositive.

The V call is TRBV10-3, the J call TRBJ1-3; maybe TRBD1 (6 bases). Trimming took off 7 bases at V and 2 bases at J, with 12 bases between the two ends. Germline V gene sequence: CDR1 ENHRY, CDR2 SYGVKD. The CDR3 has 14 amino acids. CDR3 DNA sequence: TGTGCCATCAATACACAGGGAACTGGAAACACCATATATTTT. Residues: CAINTQGTGNTIYF.

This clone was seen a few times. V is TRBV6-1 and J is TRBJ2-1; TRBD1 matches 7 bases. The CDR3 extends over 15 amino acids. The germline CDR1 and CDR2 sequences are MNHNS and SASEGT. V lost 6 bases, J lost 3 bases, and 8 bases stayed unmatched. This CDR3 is CASRPRTGYYNEQFF. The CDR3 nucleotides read TGTGCCAGCAGACCGCGGACAGGATACTACAATGAGCAGTTCTTC.

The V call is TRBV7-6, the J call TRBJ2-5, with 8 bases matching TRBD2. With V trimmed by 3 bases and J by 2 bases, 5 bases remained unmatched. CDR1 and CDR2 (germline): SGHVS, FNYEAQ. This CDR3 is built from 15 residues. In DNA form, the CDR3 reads TGTGCCAGCAGCTTTTCAGCTAGCGGGCAAGAGACCCAGTACTTC. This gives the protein CASSFSASGQETQYF.

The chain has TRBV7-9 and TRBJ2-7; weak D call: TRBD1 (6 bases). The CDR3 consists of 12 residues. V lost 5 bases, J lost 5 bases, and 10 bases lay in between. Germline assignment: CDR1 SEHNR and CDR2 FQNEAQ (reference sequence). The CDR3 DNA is TGTGCCAGCAGCGGTAGGGGGAACGAGCAGTACTTC. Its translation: CASSGRGNEQYF.

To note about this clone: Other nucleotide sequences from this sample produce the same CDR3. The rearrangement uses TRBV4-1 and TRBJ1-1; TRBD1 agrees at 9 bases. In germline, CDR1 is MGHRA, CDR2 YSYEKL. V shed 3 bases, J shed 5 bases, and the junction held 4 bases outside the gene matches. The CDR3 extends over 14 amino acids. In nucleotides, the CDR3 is TGCGCCAGCAGCCAGGGACAGGGCGGTACTGAAGCTTTCTTT. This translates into CASSQGQGGTEAFF.

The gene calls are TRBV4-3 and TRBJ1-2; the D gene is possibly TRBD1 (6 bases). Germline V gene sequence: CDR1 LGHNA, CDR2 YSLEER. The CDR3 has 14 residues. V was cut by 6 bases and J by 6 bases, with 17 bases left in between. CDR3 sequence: CASSLGRGVDGYTF. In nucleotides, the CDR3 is TGCGCCAGCAGTCTCGGCAGGGGAGTCGATGGCTACACCTTC.

The CDR3 reads CAWRSNEKLFF. DNA of the CDR3: TGTGCCTGGAGGTCAAATGAAAAACTGTTTTTT. The V gene is TRBV30, the J gene TRBJ1-4; D call uncertain. V lost 3 bases and J lost 5, with 4 bases in between. Germline CDR1 is GTSNPN and CDR2 is SVGIG (reference sequence). This CDR3 spans 11 amino acids.

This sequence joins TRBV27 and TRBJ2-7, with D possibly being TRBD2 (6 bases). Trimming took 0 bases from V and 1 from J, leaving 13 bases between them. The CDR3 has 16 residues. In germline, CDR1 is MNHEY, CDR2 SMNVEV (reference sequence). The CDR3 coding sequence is TGTGCCAGCAGTTTATCGAAGGGGACTCCTTCCTACGAGCAGTACTTC. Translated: CASSLSKGTPSYEQYF.

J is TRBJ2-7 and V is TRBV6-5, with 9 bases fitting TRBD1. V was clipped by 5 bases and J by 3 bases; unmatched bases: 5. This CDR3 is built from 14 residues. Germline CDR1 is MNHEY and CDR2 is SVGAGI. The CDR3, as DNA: TGTGCCAGCAGTGTGGGACAGGGCCTCTACGAGCAGTACTTC. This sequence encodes CASSVGQGLYEQYF.

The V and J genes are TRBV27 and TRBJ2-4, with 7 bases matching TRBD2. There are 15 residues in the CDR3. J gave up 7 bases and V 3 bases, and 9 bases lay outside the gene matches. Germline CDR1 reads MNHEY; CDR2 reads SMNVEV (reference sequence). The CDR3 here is CASSFGGLVKNIQYF. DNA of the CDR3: TGTGCCAGCAGTTTTGGCGGACTAGTAAAGAACATTCAGTACTTC.

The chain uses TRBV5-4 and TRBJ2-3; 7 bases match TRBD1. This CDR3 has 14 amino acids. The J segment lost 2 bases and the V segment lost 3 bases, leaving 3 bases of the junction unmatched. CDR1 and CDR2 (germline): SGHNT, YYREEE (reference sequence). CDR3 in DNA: TGTGCCAGCAGCTGGGACAGAAACACAGATACGCAGTATTTT. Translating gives CASSWDRNTDTQYF.

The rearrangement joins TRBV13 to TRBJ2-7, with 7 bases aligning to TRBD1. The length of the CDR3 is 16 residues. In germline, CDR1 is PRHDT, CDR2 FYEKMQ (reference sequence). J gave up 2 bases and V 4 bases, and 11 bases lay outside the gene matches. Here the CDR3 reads CASSSQVGTATYEQYF. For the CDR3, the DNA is TGTGCCAGCAGCTCACAGGTGGGGACAGCCACCTACGAGCAGTACTTC.

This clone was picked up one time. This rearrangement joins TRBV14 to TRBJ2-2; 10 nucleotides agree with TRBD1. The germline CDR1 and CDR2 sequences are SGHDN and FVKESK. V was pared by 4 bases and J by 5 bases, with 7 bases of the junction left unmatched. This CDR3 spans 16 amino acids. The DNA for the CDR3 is TGTGCCAGCAGCCGAGGGACAGGGGTACGAACCGGGGAGCTGTTTTTT. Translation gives CASSRGTGVRTGELFF.

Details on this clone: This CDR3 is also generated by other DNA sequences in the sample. CDR3 in amino acids: CASSLAGGGTDTQYF. Here the CDR3 DNA reads TGCGCCAGCAGCTTGGCGGGCGGGGGCACAGATACGCAGTATTTT. The gene calls are TRBV5-1 and TRBJ2-3, with a tentative D call TRBD2 (6 bases). The CDR3 runs to 15 residues. V was cut by 0 bases and J by 1 base, with 9 bases left in between. Germline CDR1 reads SGHRS; CDR2 reads YFSETQ.

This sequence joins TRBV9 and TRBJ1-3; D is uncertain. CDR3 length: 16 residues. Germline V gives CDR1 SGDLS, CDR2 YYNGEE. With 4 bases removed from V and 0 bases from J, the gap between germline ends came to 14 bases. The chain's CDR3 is CASSPRRPNSGNTIYF. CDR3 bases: TGTGCCAGCAGCCCCCGCAGGCCGAACTCTGGAAACACCATATATTTT.

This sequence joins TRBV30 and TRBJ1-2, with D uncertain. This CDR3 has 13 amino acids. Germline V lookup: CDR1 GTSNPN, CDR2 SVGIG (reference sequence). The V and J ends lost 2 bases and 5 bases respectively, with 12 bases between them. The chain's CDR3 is CAWSSRGLYGYTF. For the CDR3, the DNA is TGTGCCTGGAGTAGTCGCGGGCTGTATGGCTACACCTTC.

The DNA for the CDR3 is TGTGCCAGCAGCAAAGCGCTGCGCCTAGCGGGAAACGGAGATACGCAGTATTTT. Translating gives CASSKALRLAGNGDTQYF. This chain connects TRBV21-1 to TRBJ2-3; TRBD2, as called in the table, went unchecked against the DNA. TRBV21-1 is designated a pseudogene. The CDR3 totals 18 residues.

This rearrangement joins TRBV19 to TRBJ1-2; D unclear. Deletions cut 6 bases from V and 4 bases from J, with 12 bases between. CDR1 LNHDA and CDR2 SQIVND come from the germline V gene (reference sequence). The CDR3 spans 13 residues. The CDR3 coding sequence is TGTGCCAGTAGGGCGGGCACGTCCTATGGCTACACCTTC. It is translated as CASRAGTSYGYTF.